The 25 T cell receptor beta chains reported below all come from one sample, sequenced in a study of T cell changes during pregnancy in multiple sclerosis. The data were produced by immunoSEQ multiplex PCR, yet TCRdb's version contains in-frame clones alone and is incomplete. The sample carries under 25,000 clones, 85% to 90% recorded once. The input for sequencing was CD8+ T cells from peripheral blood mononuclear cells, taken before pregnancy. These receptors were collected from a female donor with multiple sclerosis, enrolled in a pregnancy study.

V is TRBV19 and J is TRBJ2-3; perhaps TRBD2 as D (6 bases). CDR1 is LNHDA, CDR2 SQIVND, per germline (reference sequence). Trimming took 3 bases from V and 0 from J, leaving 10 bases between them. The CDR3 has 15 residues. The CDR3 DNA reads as TGTGCCAGTAGTATCTGGGGAGGAAGCACAGATACGCAGTATTTT. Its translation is CASSIWGGSTDTQYF.

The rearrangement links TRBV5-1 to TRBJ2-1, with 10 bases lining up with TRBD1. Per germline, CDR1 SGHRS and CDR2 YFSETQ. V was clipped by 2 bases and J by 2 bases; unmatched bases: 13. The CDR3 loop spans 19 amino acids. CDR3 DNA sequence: TGCGCCAGCAGCTTACCTCCGGGACAGGGGCCCGAGGCCTACAATGAGCAGTTCTTC. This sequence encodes CASSLPPGQGPEAYNEQFF.

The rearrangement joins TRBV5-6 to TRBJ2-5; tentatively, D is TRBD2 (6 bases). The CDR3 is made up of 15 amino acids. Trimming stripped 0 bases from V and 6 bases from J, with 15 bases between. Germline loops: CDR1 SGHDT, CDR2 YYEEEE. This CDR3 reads CASSLVHRGLQTQYF. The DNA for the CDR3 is TGTGCCAGCAGCTTGGTCCATCGGGGGTTACAGACCCAGTACTTC.

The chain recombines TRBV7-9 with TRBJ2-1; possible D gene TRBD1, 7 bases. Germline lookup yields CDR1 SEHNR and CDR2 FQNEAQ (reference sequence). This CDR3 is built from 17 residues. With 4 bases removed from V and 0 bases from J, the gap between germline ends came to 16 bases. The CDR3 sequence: CASSSDRAGSSYNEQFF. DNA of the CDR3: TGTGCCAGCAGCTCAGACAGGGCCGGGAGCTCCTACAATGAGCAGTTCTTC.

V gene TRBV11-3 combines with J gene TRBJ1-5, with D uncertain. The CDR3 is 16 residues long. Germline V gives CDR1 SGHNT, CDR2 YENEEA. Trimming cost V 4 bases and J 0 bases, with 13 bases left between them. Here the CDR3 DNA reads TGTGCCAGCAGCTCACCCGGGGTCCATAGCAATCAGCCCCAGCATTTT. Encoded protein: CASSSPGVHSNQPQHF.

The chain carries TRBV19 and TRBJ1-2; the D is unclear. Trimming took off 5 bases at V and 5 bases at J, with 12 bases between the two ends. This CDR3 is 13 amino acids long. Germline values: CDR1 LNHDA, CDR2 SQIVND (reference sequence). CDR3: CASSSRVGYGYTF. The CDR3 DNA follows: TGTGCCAGTAGTTCGAGGGTAGGATATGGCTACACCTTC.

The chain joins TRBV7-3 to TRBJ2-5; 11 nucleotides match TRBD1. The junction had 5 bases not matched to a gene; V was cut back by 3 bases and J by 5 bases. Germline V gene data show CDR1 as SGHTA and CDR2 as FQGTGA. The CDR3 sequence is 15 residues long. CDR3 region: CASSLGTGGLETQYF. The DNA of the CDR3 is TGTGCCAGCAGCTTGGGGACAGGGGGACTGGAGACCCAGTACTTC.

The CDR3 sequence is CASSFLQGLLSYEQYF. In DNA, the CDR3 is TGTGCCAGCAGTTTTCTTCAGGGTTTATTATCCTACGAGCAGTACTTC. V is TRBV28 and J is TRBJ2-7, with D tentatively TRBD1 (5 bases). The germline V gene has CDR1 MDHEN and CDR2 SYDVKM. The CDR3 runs to 16 residues. V lost 3 bases and J lost 1, with 16 bases in between. Filled out from reference TRBV28 and TRBJ2-7, the complete variable domain reads DVKVTQSSRYLVKRTGEKVFLECVQDMDHENMFWYRQDPGLGLRLIYFSYDVKMKEKGDIPEGYSVSREKKERFSLILESASTNQTSMYLCASSFLQGLLSYEQYFGPGTRLTVT.

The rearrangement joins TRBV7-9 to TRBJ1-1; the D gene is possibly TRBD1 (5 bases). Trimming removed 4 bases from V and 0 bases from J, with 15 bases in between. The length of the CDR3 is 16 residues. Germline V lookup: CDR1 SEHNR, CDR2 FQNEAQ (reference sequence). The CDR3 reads CASSSPVTDLNTEAFF. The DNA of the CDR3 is TGTGCCAGCAGCTCACCCGTGACAGATCTGAACACTGAAGCTTTCTTT.

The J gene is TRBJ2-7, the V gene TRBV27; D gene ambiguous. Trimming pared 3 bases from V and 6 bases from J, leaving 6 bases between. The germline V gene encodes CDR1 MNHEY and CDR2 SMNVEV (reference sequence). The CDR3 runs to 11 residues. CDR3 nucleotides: TGTGCCAGCAGTTTCCTAGGCGAGCAGTACTTC. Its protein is CASSFLGEQYF.

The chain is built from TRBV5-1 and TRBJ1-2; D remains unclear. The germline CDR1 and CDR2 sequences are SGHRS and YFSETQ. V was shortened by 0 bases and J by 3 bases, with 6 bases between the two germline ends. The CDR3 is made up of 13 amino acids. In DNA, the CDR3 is TGCGCCAGCAGCTTGGAGAGTGACTATGGCTACACCTTC. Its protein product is CASSLESDYGYTF.

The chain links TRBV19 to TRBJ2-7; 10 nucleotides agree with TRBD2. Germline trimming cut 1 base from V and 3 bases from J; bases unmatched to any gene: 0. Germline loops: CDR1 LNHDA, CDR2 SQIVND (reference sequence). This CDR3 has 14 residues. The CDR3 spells CASSIGTSGYEQYF. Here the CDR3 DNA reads TGTGCCAGTAGTATAGGGACTAGCGGCTACGAGCAGTACTTC.

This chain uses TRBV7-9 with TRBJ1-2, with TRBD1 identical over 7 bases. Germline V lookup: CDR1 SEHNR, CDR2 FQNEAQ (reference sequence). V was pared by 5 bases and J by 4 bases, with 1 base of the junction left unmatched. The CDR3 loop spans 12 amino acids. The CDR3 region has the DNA TGTGCCAGCAGCCGGGACAGCTATGGCTACACCTTC. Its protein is CASSRDSYGYTF.

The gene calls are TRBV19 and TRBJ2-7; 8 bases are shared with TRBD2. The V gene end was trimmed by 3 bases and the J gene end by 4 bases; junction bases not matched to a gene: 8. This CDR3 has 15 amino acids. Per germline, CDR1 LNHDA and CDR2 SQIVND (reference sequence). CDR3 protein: CASSMGAGVGYEQYF. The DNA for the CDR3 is TGTGCCAGTAGTATGGGAGCGGGAGTGGGTTACGAGCAGTACTTC.

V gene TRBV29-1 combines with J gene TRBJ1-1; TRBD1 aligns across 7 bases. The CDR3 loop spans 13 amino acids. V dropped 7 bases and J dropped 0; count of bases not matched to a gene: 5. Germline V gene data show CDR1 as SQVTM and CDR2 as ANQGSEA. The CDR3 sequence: CSALGQMNTEAFF. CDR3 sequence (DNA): TGCAGCGCCTTGGGACAGATGAACACTGAAGCTTTCTTT.

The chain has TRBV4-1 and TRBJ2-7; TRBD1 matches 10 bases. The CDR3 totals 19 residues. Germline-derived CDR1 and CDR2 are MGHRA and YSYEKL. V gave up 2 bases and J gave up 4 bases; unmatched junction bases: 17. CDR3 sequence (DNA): TGCGCCAGCAGCCAATACGCCCCGGGACAGGGGATTGATTCTTACGAGCAGTACTTC. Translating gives CASSQYAPGQGIDSYEQYF.

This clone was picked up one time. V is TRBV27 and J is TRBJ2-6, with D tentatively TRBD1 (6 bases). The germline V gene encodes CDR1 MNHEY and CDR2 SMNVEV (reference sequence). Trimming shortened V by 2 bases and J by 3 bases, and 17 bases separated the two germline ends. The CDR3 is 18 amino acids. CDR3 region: CASSLKGIRGYGANVLTF. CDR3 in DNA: TGTGCCAGCAGTTTAAAAGGGATCAGGGGTTATGGGGCCAACGTCCTGACTTTC. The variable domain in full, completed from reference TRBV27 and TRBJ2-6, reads EAQVTQNPRYLITVTGKKLTVTCSQNMNHEYMSWYRQDPGLGLRQIYYSMNVEVTDKGDVPEGYKVSRKEKRNFPLILESPSPNQTSLYFCASSLKGIRGYGANVLTFGAGSRLTVL.

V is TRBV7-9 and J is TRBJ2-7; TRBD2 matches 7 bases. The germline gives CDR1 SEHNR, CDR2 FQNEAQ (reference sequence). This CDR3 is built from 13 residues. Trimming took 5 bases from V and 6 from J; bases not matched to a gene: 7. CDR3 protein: CASSPAGRAEQYF. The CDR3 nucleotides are TGTGCCAGCAGCCCAGCAGGGAGGGCCGAGCAGTACTTC.

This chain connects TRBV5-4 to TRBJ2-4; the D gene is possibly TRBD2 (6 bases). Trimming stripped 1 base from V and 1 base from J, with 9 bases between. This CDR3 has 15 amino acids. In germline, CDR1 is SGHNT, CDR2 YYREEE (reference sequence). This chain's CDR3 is CASSLTGAAKNIQYF. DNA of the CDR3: TGTGCCAGCAGCTTGACGGGAGCGGCCAAAAACATTCAGTACTTC.

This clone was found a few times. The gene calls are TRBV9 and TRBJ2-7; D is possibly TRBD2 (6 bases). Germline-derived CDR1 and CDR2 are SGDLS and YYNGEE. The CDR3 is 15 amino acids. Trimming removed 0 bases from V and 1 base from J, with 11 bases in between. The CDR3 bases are TGTGCCAGCAGCGTAGGGAGGGAGGTTTCCTACGAGCAGTACTTC. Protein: CASSVGREVSYEQYF.

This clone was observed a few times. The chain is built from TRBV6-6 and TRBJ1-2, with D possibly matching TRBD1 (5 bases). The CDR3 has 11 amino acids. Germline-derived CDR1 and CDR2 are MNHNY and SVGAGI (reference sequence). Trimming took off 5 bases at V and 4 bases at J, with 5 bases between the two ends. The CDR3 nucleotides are TGTGCCAGCAGTGACAGCTATGGCTACACCTTC. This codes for CASSDSYGYTF.

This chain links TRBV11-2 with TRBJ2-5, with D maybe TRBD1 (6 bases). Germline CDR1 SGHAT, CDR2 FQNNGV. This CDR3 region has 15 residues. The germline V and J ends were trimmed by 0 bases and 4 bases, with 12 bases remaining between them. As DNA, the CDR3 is TGTGCCAGCAGCTTAGAAGTCCAGGGGCGAGAGACCCAGTACTTC. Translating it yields CASSLEVQGRETQYF.

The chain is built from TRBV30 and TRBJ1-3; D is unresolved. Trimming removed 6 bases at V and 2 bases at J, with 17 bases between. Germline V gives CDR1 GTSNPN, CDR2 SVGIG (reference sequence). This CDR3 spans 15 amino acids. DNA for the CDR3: TGTGCCTGTACCCCCGGAGGGCTGACTGGAAACACCATATATTTT. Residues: CACTPGGLTGNTIYF.

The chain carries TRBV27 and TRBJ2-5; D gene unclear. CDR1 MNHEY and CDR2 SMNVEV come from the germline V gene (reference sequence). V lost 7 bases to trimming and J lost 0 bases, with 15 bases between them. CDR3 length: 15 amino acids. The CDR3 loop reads CASNSRGENQETQYF. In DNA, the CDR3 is TGTGCCAGCAACTCCCGAGGAGAAAACCAAGAGACCCAGTACTTC.

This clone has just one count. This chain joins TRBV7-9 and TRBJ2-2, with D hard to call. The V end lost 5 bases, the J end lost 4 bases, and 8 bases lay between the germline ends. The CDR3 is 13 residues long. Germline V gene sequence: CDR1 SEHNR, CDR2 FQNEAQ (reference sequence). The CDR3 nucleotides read TGTGCCAGCAGCCCAGAAGTCACCGGGGAGCTGTTTTTT. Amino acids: CASSPEVTGELFF. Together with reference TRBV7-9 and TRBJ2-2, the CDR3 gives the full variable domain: DTGVSQNPRHKITKRGQNVTFRCDPISEHNRLYWYRQTLGQGPEFLTYFQNEAQLEKSRLLSDRFSAERPKGSFSTLEIQRTEQGDSAMYLCASSPEVTGELFFGEGSRLTVL.